What follows are 11 T cell receptor beta chains derived from one specimen sequenced in a study of shared clonotypes between healthy human individuals. Clones were sequenced by immunoSEQ multiplex PCR, and TCRdb holds only the in-frame ones, with some missing. There are about 1,900,000 clones in the sample; around 96% occur only once, and under 1.5% lies in the top ten. The naive CD8 fraction comprised CD45RO-negative cells positively selected for CCR7 and excluded terminally differentiated effector memory CD45RA+ cells. Sequencing input: naive CD8+ T cells sorted from blood. The receptors come from a man aged 18 to 35 in good health.

The rearrangement joins TRBV27 to TRBJ2-6; 7 nucleotides agree with TRBD1. Germline V gene data show CDR1 as MNHEY and CDR2 as SMNVEV (reference sequence). The V gene end was trimmed by 10 bases and the J gene end by 0 bases; junction bases not matched to a gene: 9. The CDR3 extends over 16 amino acids. In DNA, the CDR3 is TGTGCCACCACCTTCACAGGGGTCTCTGGGGCCAACGTCCTGACTTTC. This translates into CATTFTGVSGANVLTF.

This rearrangement joins TRBV4-3 to TRBJ1-1; D call uncertain. Deletions cut 1 base from V and 6 bases from J, with 12 bases between. The CDR3 sequence is 14 residues long. Germline values: CDR1 LGHNA, CDR2 YSLEER. This chain's CDR3 is CASSQVAASPEAFF. CDR3 DNA: TGCGCCAGCAGCCAAGTGGCCGCGAGCCCTGAAGCTTTCTTT.

This clone has a single count. The chain recombines TRBV2 with TRBJ2-7, with 11 bases that match TRBD2. The V gene end was trimmed by 1 base and the J gene end by 1 base; junction bases not matched to a gene: 12. Germline loops: CDR1 SNHLY, CDR2 FYNNEI. The CDR3 spans 19 residues. This CDR3 is CASSEGPGWGLAESYEQYF. DNA for the CDR3: TGTGCCAGCAGTGAAGGGCCAGGGTGGGGACTAGCGGAGTCCTACGAGCAGTACTTC. The full variable domain, its missing parts supplied by reference TRBV2 and TRBJ2-7, is EPEVTQTPSHQVTQMGQEVILRCVPISNHLYFYWYRQILGQKVEFLVSFYNNEISEKSEIFDDQFSVERPDGSNFTLKIRSTKLEDSAMYFCASSEGPGWGLAESYEQYFGPGTRLTVT.

The genes are TRBV6-1 and TRBJ1-6, with TRBD1 identical over 9 bases. V shed 4 bases and J 5 bases; nucleotides not matched to a gene: 6. The CDR3 loop spans 16 amino acids. Germline values: CDR1 MNHNS, CDR2 SASEGT. CDR3 region: CASSGDWTGDNSPLHF. The CDR3 nucleotides read TGTGCCAGCAGTGGAGATTGGACAGGGGATAATTCACCCCTCCACTTT.

V is TRBV6-5 and J is TRBJ1-2, with 7 nucleotides matching TRBD1. Germline CDR1 reads MNHEY; CDR2 reads SVGAGI. The length of the CDR3 is 12 residues. The J segment lost 10 bases and the V segment lost 2 bases, leaving 4 bases of the junction unmatched. The CDR3 region has the DNA TGTGCCAGCAGTTACGACAGGGCACACTACACCTTC. Its translation is CASSYDRAHYTF.

The V and J genes are TRBV5-1 and TRBJ2-3, with TRBD1 identical over 8 bases. V trimming: 1 base; J trimming: 2 bases; junction bases outside the gene matches: 12. The CDR3 is 18 residues long. Germline V gives CDR1 SGHRS, CDR2 YFSETQ. This CDR3 is CASSLTRTGQGFTDTQYF. CDR3 bases: TGCGCCAGCAGCTTGACACGAACCGGACAGGGCTTCACAGATACGCAGTATTTT.

This clone was picked up one time. The chain uses TRBV28 and TRBJ1-1; maybe TRBD1 (5 bases). This CDR3 spans 17 amino acids. V was trimmed by 4 bases and J by 4 bases, leaving 22 bases between them. Germline loops: CDR1 MDHEN, CDR2 SYDVKM. The chain's CDR3 is CASSSDFGWGGGTEAFF. As DNA, the CDR3 is TGTGCCAGCAGTTCTGATTTTGGCTGGGGCGGAGGCACTGAAGCTTTCTTT.

The rearrangement joins TRBV9 to TRBJ2-1; D is undetermined. The CDR3 has 14 amino acids. Trimming cost V 3 bases and J 4 bases, with 11 bases left between them. Germline V CDR1 and CDR2: SGDLS, YYNGEE. The DNA of the CDR3 is TGTGCCAGCAGCGAACGGGCCGTATACAATGAGCAGTTCTTC. It yields the protein CASSERAVYNEQFF. Full variable domain (rest looked up from reference TRBV9 and TRBJ2-1): DSGVTQTPKHLITATGQRVTLRCSPRSGDLSVYWYQQSLDQGLQFLIQYYNGEERAKGNILERFSAQQFPDLHSELNLSSLELGDSALYFCASSERAVYNEQFFGPGTRLTVL.

This clone has just one count. This chain links TRBV28 with TRBJ1-6; 10 nucleotides agree with TRBD1. CDR1 is MDHEN, CDR2 SYDVKM, per germline. With 3 bases clipped from V and 9 bases from J, the junction kept 5 bases outside the gene matches. This CDR3 region has 15 residues. The CDR3 region has the DNA TGTGCCAGCAGTTTGGGAGGGACAGGGGTTTCACCCCTCCACTTT. Encoded protein: CASSLGGTGVSPLHF.

The chain is built from TRBV19 and TRBJ2-7; 10 bases are a match to TRBD2. With V trimmed by 4 bases and J by 4 bases, 7 bases remained unmatched. Per the germline V gene, CDR1 is LNHDA and CDR2 is SQIVND (reference sequence). CDR3 length: 15 residues. CDR3 in amino acids: CASSSALAGVYEQYF. The CDR3 coding sequence is TGTGCCAGTAGTAGTGCTCTAGCGGGAGTTTACGAGCAGTACTTC.

This chain joins TRBV28 and TRBJ2-1; D remains unclear. The CDR3 contains 16 residues. V lost 4 bases and J lost 4, with 17 bases in between. Germline CDR1 reads MDHEN; CDR2 reads SYDVKM. The CDR3 sequence: CASSSIHEMRYNEQFF. The CDR3 DNA reads TGTGCCAGCAGTTCGATACACGAAATGAGGTACAATGAGCAGTTCTTC.